This T cell receptor (beta chain) is from a study of OX40 agonist ivuxolimab in advanced cancers. General study findings and limits: Relative to CD4+, CD8+ T cells held more expanded clones on average. Among the lowest peripheral clonal expansion occurred in 0.1-3.0 mg/kg partial responders.

Germline CDR1 is MGHRA and CDR2 is YSYEKL. CDR3 length: 17 amino acids. Trimming cost V 3 bases and J 0 bases, with 15 bases left between them. This clone was seen a few times. Its antigen is as yet unknown. Some clones are missing from TCRdb's copy, which holds only in-frame ones; the method was immunoSEQ multiplex PCR. The sample includes about 64,000 clones, around four fifths of them seen just once. The specimen comprised CD4+ or CD8+ T cells sorted from blood, sampled in a trial of the OX40 agonist ivuxolimab. This sequence joins TRBV4-1 and TRBJ1-3; D is undetermined. The origin of this receptor is an adult with an advanced solid tumor such as melanoma, head and neck, liver or kidney cancer. The CDR3: CASSQIDMGFSGNTIYF. In nucleotides, the CDR3 is TGCGCCAGCAGCCAGATAGACATGGGGTTCTCTGGAAACACCATATATTTT.